The 25 T cell receptor beta chains in this list originate from one sample, sequenced in a study of STAT5B mutations in CD4+ large granular lymphocyte leukemia. Sequencing used immunoSEQ multiplex PCR; TCRdb keeps in-frame clones, though not all of them. Among approximately 34,000 clones listed, approximately 70% were seen once. The material sequenced was CD4+ T cells from blood buffy coats. The receptors shown here come from a human donor in good health.

The chain has TRBV30 and TRBJ1-1, with 7 nucleotides matching TRBD1. V dropped 4 bases and J dropped 2; count of bases not matched to a gene: 7. Germline V lookup: CDR1 GTSNPN, CDR2 SVGIG (reference sequence). The CDR3 contains 14 residues. Here the CDR3 reads CAWTGQHRNTEAFF. The CDR3 coding sequence is TGTGCCTGGACGGGACAGCATCGAAACACTGAAGCTTTCTTT. Together with reference TRBV30 and TRBJ1-1, the CDR3 gives the full variable domain: SQTIHQWPATLVQPVGSPLSLECTVEGTSNPNLYWYRQAAGRGLQLLFYSVGIGQISSEVPQNLSASRPQDRQFILSSKKLLLSDSGFYLCAWTGQHRNTEAFFGQGTRLTVV.

This clone was detected only a few times. This chain joins TRBV6-1 and TRBJ1-1; 7 positions match TRBD1. V trimming: 6 bases; J trimming: 0 bases; junction bases outside the gene matches: 4. The CDR3 is 14 residues long. Germline CDR1 is MNHNS and CDR2 is SASEGT. CDR3 nucleotides: TGTGCCAGCAGGCGCACAGGGGTGAACACTGAAGCTTTCTTT. Its translation: CASRRTGVNTEAFF.

This chain links TRBV14 with TRBJ2-5, with 11 bases identical to TRBD2. V shed 5 bases and J 4 bases; nucleotides not matched to a gene: 6. Germline assignment: CDR1 SGHDN and CDR2 FVKESK. This CDR3 region has 15 residues. Here the CDR3 DNA reads TGTGCCAGCAGCAAGAGACTAGCGGGGAGAGAGACCCAGTACTTC. This translates into CASSKRLAGRETQYF.

This rearrangement joins TRBV7-2 to TRBJ1-6; a possible D gene is TRBD1 (5 bases). Deletions cut 6 bases from V and 3 bases from J, with 15 bases between. The CDR3 totals 16 residues. Germline CDR1 SGHTA, CDR2 FQGNSA. The CDR3 bases are TGTGCCAGCAGTCTTGCGGGGGGTTTCTATAATTCACCCCTCCACTTT. Translated: CASSLAGGFYNSPLHF.

The CDR3 reads CATSSGGLDYEQYF. The CDR3 DNA sequence: TGTGCCACCAGCAGTGGAGGACTGGACTACGAGCAGTACTTC. The V gene is TRBV15, the J gene TRBJ2-7, with D tentatively TRBD2 (5 bases). The CDR3 is 14 residues long. CDR1 and CDR2 from the germline V gene are LNHNV and YYDKDF (reference sequence). V was pared by 3 bases and J by 3 bases, with 12 bases between.

The J gene is TRBJ2-5, the V gene TRBV15; a possible D gene is TRBD2 (5 bases). Germline V lookup: CDR1 LNHNV, CDR2 YYDKDF (reference sequence). This CDR3 spans 16 amino acids. The germline V and J ends were trimmed by 0 bases and 1 base, with 12 bases remaining between them. CDR3 nucleotides: TGTGCCACCAGCAGAGATCGGGCTAGCAGCCAAGAGACCCAGTACTTC. Amino acids: CATSRDRASSQETQYF. Complete variable domain (other parts from reference TRBV15 and TRBJ2-5): DAMVIQNPRYQVTQFGKPVTLSCSQTLNHNVMYWYQQKSSQAPKLLFHYYDKDFNNEADTPDNFQSRRPNTSFCFLDIRSPGLGDTAMYLCATSRDRASSQETQYFGPGTRLLVL.

The chain joins TRBV19 to TRBJ2-1; D remains unclear. V was cut by 3 bases and J by 7 bases, with 10 bases left in between. CDR1 and CDR2 from the germline V gene are LNHDA and SQIVND (reference sequence). There are 13 residues in the CDR3. CDR3 amino acids: CASSISGPNEQFF. CDR3 DNA: TGTGCCAGTAGTATTTCCGGGCCAAATGAGCAGTTCTTC.

The chain links TRBV19 to TRBJ2-2; D tentatively reads TRBD1 or TRBD2 (5 bases each). The CDR3 runs to 15 residues. Germline values: CDR1 LNHDA, CDR2 SQIVND (reference sequence). V was pared by 6 bases and J by 1 base, with 12 bases between. The CDR3, as DNA: TGTGCCAGTAGGTCGGGGACCCAGAACACCGGGGAGCTGTTTTTT. It is translated as CASRSGTQNTGELFF. The complete variable domain, with remaining parts taken from reference TRBV19 and TRBJ2-2, reads DGGITQSPKYLFRKEGQNVTLSCEQNLNHDAMYWYRQDPGQGLRLIYYSQIVNDFQKGDIAEGYSVSREKKESFPLTVTSAQKNPTAFYLCASRSGTQNTGELFFGEGSRLTVL.

V gene TRBV7-2 combines with J gene TRBJ2-2, with D possibly matching TRBD2 (6 bases). Trimming shortened V by 4 bases and J by 7 bases, and 13 bases separated the two germline ends. There are 14 residues in the CDR3. Looked up from germline, CDR1 is SGHTA and CDR2 is FQGNSA. CDR3 protein: CASSSPTSFGELFF. In DNA form, the CDR3 reads TGTGCCAGCAGCTCCCCGACTAGTTTCGGGGAGCTGTTTTTT.

The chain couples TRBV7-2 to TRBJ1-6; no clear D. Trimming left V 4 bases short and J 6 bases short, with 13 bases between. The CDR3 loop spans 15 amino acids. Looked up from germline, CDR1 is SGHTA and CDR2 is FQGNSA. The CDR3 DNA follows: TGTGCCAGCAGCTCGGAGGGTTTAATTAATTCACCCCTCCACTTT. Encoded protein: CASSSEGLINSPLHF.

The rearrangement links TRBV5-1 to TRBJ2-7; no reliable D call. Trimming pared 4 bases from V and 6 bases from J, leaving 14 bases between. The CDR3 loop spans 13 amino acids. CDR1 is SGHRS and CDR2 is YFSETQ in the germline V gene. The CDR3 region is CASSGPVSPEQYF. CDR3 coding DNA: TGCGCCAGCAGCGGCCCCGTCTCCCCCGAGCAGTACTTC.

Only one count was recorded for this clone. This chain joins TRBV28 and TRBJ2-7; D unclear. Trimming took 4 bases from V and 5 from J, leaving 9 bases between them. This CDR3 is built from 12 residues. Germline V CDR1 and CDR2: MDHEN, SYDVKM. In DNA form, the CDR3 reads TGTGCCAGCAGTTCAGTGTCCCACGAGCAGTACTTC. It translates to CASSSVSHEQYF.

DNA of the CDR3: TGCGCCAGCAGCCAAGATCCGGGGAGCACTGAAGCTTTCTTT. This gives the protein CASSQDPGSTEAFF. The genes are TRBV4-3 and TRBJ1-1; no reliable D call. Germline assignment: CDR1 LGHNA and CDR2 YSLEER. The CDR3 covers 14 residues. Trimming took 0 bases from V and 4 from J, leaving 9 bases between them.

J is TRBJ2-1 and V is TRBV7-2; TRBD2 matches at 11 bases. The germline gives CDR1 SGHTA, CDR2 FQGNSA. The length of the CDR3 is 15 residues. The trim removed 4 bases at V and 4 bases at J, leaving 3 bases unmatched. CDR3 DNA: TGTGCCAGCAGCTACACTAGCGGGGGTTACAATGAGCAGTTCTTC. It is translated as CASSYTSGGYNEQFF.

This chain connects TRBV13 to TRBJ1-6; D may be TRBD1 (6 bases). CDR1 PRHDT and CDR2 FYEKMQ come from the germline V gene (reference sequence). The CDR3 sequence is 15 residues long. V shed 2 bases and J shed 9 bases, with 14 bases lying between them. CDR3 sequence reads: CASSLKQGGGSPLHF. DNA for the CDR3: TGTGCCAGCAGCTTAAAACAGGGAGGGGGTTCACCCCTCCACTTT.

This rearrangement joins TRBV6-5 to TRBJ1-5; D unresolved. Germline CDR1 MNHEY, CDR2 SVGAGI. The CDR3 contains 15 residues. Trimming removed 4 bases from V and 3 bases from J, with 13 bases in between. The CDR3 DNA reads as TGTGCCAGCAGTTCCAGTGGGAGATCCAATCAGCCCCAGCATTTT. Amino acid sequence: CASSSSGRSNQPQHF.

The J gene is TRBJ2-5, the V gene TRBV19; a possible D gene is TRBD2 (6 bases). The ends were cut back, 6 bases at V and 1 base at J, with 9 bases in the middle. The V gene's germline CDR1 is LNHDA and CDR2 SQIVND (reference sequence). The CDR3 is made up of 13 amino acids. CDR3 nucleotide sequence: TGTGCCAGTAGCGCGGGACCCCAAGAGACCCAGTACTTC. It yields the protein CASSAGPQETQYF.

The genes are TRBV7-3 and TRBJ1-2; 7 nucleotides line up with TRBD1. The J segment lost 0 bases and the V segment lost 5 bases, leaving 6 bases of the junction unmatched. This CDR3 region has 15 residues. The germline V gene has CDR1 SGHTA and CDR2 FQGTGA. The CDR3 sequence is CASSPQGGTNYGYTF. The CDR3 nucleotides are TGTGCCAGCAGCCCCCAGGGGGGGACTAACTATGGCTACACCTTC.

This chain uses TRBV4-1 with TRBJ2-1; 16 bases align to TRBD2. Germline assignment: CDR1 MGHRA and CDR2 YSYEKL. The CDR3 length is 17 residues. The V segment lost 4 bases and the J segment 7 bases; nucleotides outside the gene matches: 7. The CDR3 sequence is CASSLGTSGGVRNEQFF. CDR3 DNA sequence: TGCGCCAGCAGCCTTGGGACTAGCGGGGGGGTTCGGAATGAGCAGTTCTTC.

The genes are TRBV7-2 and TRBJ2-2; D unclear. Germline-derived CDR1 and CDR2 are SGHTA and FQGNSA. The CDR3 totals 14 residues. V gave up 1 base and J gave up 4 bases, with 7 bases separating them. The CDR3 region has the DNA TGTGCCAGCAGCTTAGGAGACTTCACCGGGGAGCTGTTTTTT. Residues: CASSLGDFTGELFF.

The chain has TRBV4-3 and TRBJ2-7, with 12 bases aligning to TRBD2. The CDR3 is made up of 15 amino acids. CDR1 and CDR2 (germline): LGHNA, YSLEER. J lost 3 bases, V lost 1 base, and 1 base had no gene match. Written as DNA, the CDR3 is TGCGCCAGCAGCCAAGGACTAGCGGGAGTCTACGAGCAGTACTTC. Its translation: CASSQGLAGVYEQYF.

The chain links TRBV7-9 to TRBJ1-1; 7 nucleotides line up with TRBD1. Germline V CDR1 and CDR2: SEHNR, FQNEAQ (reference sequence). The CDR3 covers 15 residues. V dropped 5 bases and J dropped 3; count of bases not matched to a gene: 9. The CDR3: CASSRGQAWDTEAFF. The CDR3 DNA reads as TGTGCCAGCAGCCGCGGACAGGCTTGGGACACTGAAGCTTTCTTT. Together with reference TRBV7-9 and TRBJ1-1, the CDR3 gives the full variable domain: DTGVSQNPRHKITKRGQNVTFRCDPISEHNRLYWYRQTLGQGPEFLTYFQNEAQLEKSRLLSDRFSAERPKGSFSTLEIQRTEQGDSAMYLCASSRGQAWDTEAFFGQGTRLTVV.

The rearrangement joins TRBV5-4 to TRBJ2-3; no clear D. Germline V CDR1 and CDR2: SGHNT, YYREEE (reference sequence). The CDR3 consists of 12 residues. The ends were cut back, 7 bases at V and 2 bases at J, with 8 bases in the middle. This chain's CDR3 is CASALDTDTQYF. The CDR3 DNA is TGTGCCAGCGCCCTGGACACAGATACGCAGTATTTT.

This clone counts as medium-sized. This chain links TRBV4-1 with TRBJ1-5; D gene unclear. V was shortened by 0 bases and J by 3 bases, with 6 bases between the two germline ends. The CDR3 is made up of 14 amino acids. Germline V gene sequence: CDR1 MGHRA, CDR2 YSYEKL. The CDR3 nucleotides are TGCGCCAGCAGCCAAGACGGCCTCAATCAGCCCCAGCATTTT. Its translation: CASSQDGLNQPQHF.

The rearrangement joins TRBV5-5 to TRBJ1-1, with unresolved D. The CDR3 is made up of 15 amino acids. V lost 5 bases and J lost 1, with 15 bases in between. Per the germline V gene, CDR1 is SGHKS and CDR2 is YYEKEE (reference sequence). The DNA of the CDR3 is TGTGCCAGCAGGAGCCGGGTTGGCGGGAACACTGAAGCTTTCTTT. Amino acids: CASRSRVGGNTEAFF.